Here is one T cell receptor (beta chain) with its context. Sequencing was performed with immunoSEQ multiplex PCR; in TCRdb, only in-frame clones are kept and a portion is missing. Altogether around 140,000 clones are present, 90% to 95% being singletons, with the ten largest covering about 0.93%. The data derive from a study of OX40 agonist ivuxolimab in advanced cancers. From germline, CDR1 is SEHNR and CDR2 FQNEAQ (reference sequence). V lost 7 bases, J lost 2 bases, and 9 bases stayed unmatched. The CDR3 has 16 amino acids. This sample comprised CD4+ or CD8+ T cells sorted from blood, obtained in a trial of the OX40 agonist ivuxolimab. V is TRBV7-9 and J is TRBJ2-5; 11 nucleotides align to TRBD2. The TCR sequence derives from an adult with an advanced solid tumor such as melanoma, head and neck, liver or kidney cancer. The CDR3 here is CASTSSTSGDQETQYF. CDR3 coding DNA: TGTGCCAGCACCTCATCGACTAGCGGGGATCAAGAGACCCAGTACTTC.